This T cell receptor (beta chain) appears in the sequencing data of a study of T-cell memory formation after mild COVID-19. Study results and limitations: Mostly located in CM and EM were contracting CD4+ clones, with contracting CD8+ clones located in EMRA. Cross-reactive memory apparently joined, as some responding clones appeared in pre-infection memory. Clones that contracted from day 15 to 85 had balanced CD4/CD8; later expanders were CD4+ biased.

Amplification by 5'RACE using constant-segment primers produced TCR alpha and TCR beta cDNA libraries that carried sample barcodes and UMIs. TCRdb itself ran the 5' RACE reads through MiXCR, one entry per CDR3 protein. The data contain 300,000 to 350,000 distinct CDR3 sequences, 13% of them seen just once; the ten biggest clones take up over 20%. The CDR3 runs to 12 residues. The ends were cut back, 6 bases at V and 4 bases at J, with 8 bases in the middle. Germline values: CDR1 MNHEY, CDR2 SVGEGT. This clonotype was picked up a small number of times. Its antigen remains unknown. The sample comprised PBMCs or a T cell subset sorted from them (not recorded which). The V gene is TRBV6-2 or TRBV6-3, the J gene TRBJ2-3; D unclear. This receptor was taken from a man aged 18 to 29 who had mild COVID-19 (a few samples of this study predate the infection). Cell type and time point are not known. Here the CDR3 reads CASSHAPDTQYF. The CDR3, as DNA: TGTGCCAGCAGCCACGCGCCAGATACGCAGTATTTT.